This is a list of T cell receptor beta chains from one sample in a study of blood T cell repertoires in COVID-19. Profiling relied on immunoSEQ multiplex PCR, and the TCRdb table lists in-frame clones only, not all of them. The data show over 130,000 clones, approximately 88% seen once. Sequencing input: peripheral blood. The receptors come from a man in his fifties or sixties with active or convalescent COVID-19. Both conserved end residues are part of each CDR3. D genes are given only for firm matches. Rows may omit the clone size; those that give it use once, few, many or a size class.

TGTGCCATCAAGACGGGACAGGGTGACACCGGGGAGCTGTTTTTT,CAIKTGQGDTGELFF,TRBJ2-2,TRBD1,TRBV10-3,-
TGTGCCATCAATCCGACAGGGTCCTACGAGCAGTACTTC,CAINPTGSYEQYF,TRBJ2-7,TRBD1,TRBV10-3,once
TGTGCCAGCGGCAGGGGCTACGAGCAGTACTTC,CASGRGYEQYF,TRBJ2-7,-,TRBV28,-
TGTGCCACCAGTGATCCCGGGACAGGGGATCAGCCCCAGCATTTT,CATSDPGTGDQPQHF,TRBJ1-5,TRBD1,TRBV24-1,-
TGTGCCAGCAGCTTAGGGGGGGAGGTCCTGGGGAGAGGCTACACCTTC,CASSLGGEVLGRGYTF,TRBJ1-2,-,TRBV11-2,-
TGTGCCAGCAGTTTAAAGCACTCCTACGAGCAGTACTTC,CASSLKHSYEQYF,TRBJ2-7,-,TRBV27,-
TGTGCCAGTAGTATCAGAGGGACAGGAGAGACCCAGTACTTC,CASSIRGTGETQYF,TRBJ2-5,TRBD1,TRBV19,-
TGCAGCGTTGAAGACAGGGGGAACACTGAAGCTTTCTTT,CSVEDRGNTEAFF,TRBJ1-1,-,TRBV29-1,once
TGTGCCAGCAGCTCGATACAGGGCAACGAGCAGTACTTC,CASSSIQGNEQYF,TRBJ2-7,-,TRBV7-2,-
TGTGCCAGCTCAAACAACGGGGCGGGATTCGATGGGGAGACCCAGTACTTC,CASSNNGAGFDGETQYF,TRBJ2-5,-,TRBV18,-
TGCAGCGGGAAGGGGCTAGCGGGAGTGGGTGTGTATTTCTTC,CSGKGLAGVGVYFF,TRBJ2-1,TRBD2,TRBV29-1,-
TGCGCCAGCAGCTCACAGGGAAGGACTGAAGCTTTCTTT,CASSSQGRTEAFF,TRBJ1-1,-,TRBV5-1,-